These 10 T cell receptor beta chains were all obtained from the same sample, sequenced in a study of OX40 agonist ivuxolimab in advanced cancers. TCRdb's copy holds only in-frame clones and misses some; the assay was immunoSEQ multiplex PCR. Of roughly 32,000 clones detected, about nine tenths appear once; the ten largest clones hold approximately 4%. Source: CD4+ or CD8+ T cells sorted from blood, taken in a trial of the OX40 agonist ivuxolimab. All receptors derive from an adult with an advanced solid tumor such as melanoma, head and neck, liver or kidney cancer.

This chain joins TRBV11-3 and TRBJ2-1; 7 bases map to TRBD2. The ends lost 1 base at V and 3 bases at J; junction bases unmatched: 3. The CDR3 is 15 residues long. The germline V gene has CDR1 SGHNT and CDR2 YENEEA. For the CDR3, the DNA is TGTGCCAGCAGCTTAGGAGCTAGCGGCTACAATGAGCAGTTCTTC. Encoded protein: CASSLGASGYNEQFF.

The CDR3 reads CSVEVAGGGTDTQYF. The CDR3 region has the DNA TGCAGCGTTGAAGTGGCAGGAGGGGGCACAGATACGCAGTATTTT. The gene calls are TRBV29-1 and TRBJ2-3; perhaps TRBD2 as D (6 bases). V was trimmed by 1 base and J by 1 base, leaving 12 bases between them. The CDR3 has 15 amino acids. The germline V gene has CDR1 SQVTM and CDR2 ANQGSEA.

The rearrangement joins TRBV7-4 to TRBJ1-4; D gene ambiguous. CDR3 length: 14 amino acids. Germline-derived CDR1 and CDR2 are SGHVT and SQSDAQ. V shed 4 bases and J shed 4 bases, with 10 bases lying between them. Written as DNA, the CDR3 is TGTGCCAGCAGCTGCCGAGTGGGTAATGAAAAACTGTTTTTT. Its translation: CASSCRVGNEKLFF.

The chain couples TRBV14 to TRBJ2-1; 7 bases match TRBD1. This CDR3 contains 17 residues. Germline CDR1 and CDR2: SGHDN and FVKESK. Unmatched junction bases numbered 11, after V lost 3 bases and J lost 3 bases. For the CDR3, the DNA is TGTGCCAGCAGCCATCTGAAACAGGGGCCCCGCTACAATGAGCAGTTCTTC. Its translation is CASSHLKQGPRYNEQFF. Variable domain in full (rest from reference TRBV14 and TRBJ2-1): EAGVTQFPSHSVIEKGQTVTLRCDPISGHDNLYWYRRVMGKEIKFLLHFVKESKQDESGMPNNRFLAERTGGTYSTLKVQPAELEDSGVYFCASSHLKQGPRYNEQFFGPGTRLTVL.

The chain joins TRBV10-3 to TRBJ2-3; 7 bases map to TRBD2. The CDR3 has 12 amino acids. The J segment lost 2 bases and the V segment lost 11 bases, leaving 4 bases of the junction unmatched. CDR1 is ENHRY, CDR2 SYGVKD, per germline. CDR3 DNA sequence: TGTGCCGTCGGGAGGACCACAGATACGCAGTATTTT. This translates into CAVGRTTDTQYF.

The J gene is TRBJ2-3, the V gene TRBV5-8, with 7 bases matching TRBD1. With 0 bases clipped from V and 0 bases from J, the junction kept 4 bases outside the gene matches. This CDR3 comprises 16 residues. The V gene's germline CDR1 is SGHTS and CDR2 YDEGEE. CDR3 sequence reads: CASSLGGQSSTDTQYF. CDR3 in DNA: TGTGCCAGCAGCTTGGGGGGACAGTCTAGCACAGATACGCAGTATTTT.

The J gene is TRBJ2-3, the V gene TRBV11-1; a weak D match, TRBD2 (5 bases). Germline V gene data show CDR1 as SGHAT and CDR2 as FQDESV (reference sequence). The CDR3 runs to 15 residues. V lost 2 bases and J 0 bases, leaving 9 bases between the germline ends. CDR3 nucleotides: TGTGCCAGCAGCTTAAACTCGGGGAGCACAGATACGCAGTATTTT. Amino acids: CASSLNSGSTDTQYF.

The chain employs TRBV28 and TRBJ2-7; no definite D call. CDR3 length: 11 amino acids. V was pared by 6 bases and J by 3 bases, with 6 bases between. Germline V lookup: CDR1 MDHEN, CDR2 SYDVKM. CDR3 region: CASSRYYEQYF. The CDR3 bases are TGTGCCAGCAGCCGATACTACGAGCAGTACTTC.

For this clone: Since a much larger clone is just one base distant, this may be a read error. The rearrangement uses TRBV9 and TRBJ2-7; D not resolved. The CDR3 covers 15 residues. Germline loops: CDR1 SGDLS, CDR2 YYNGEE. The V end was cut by 2 bases, the J end by 6 bases, with 18 bases between. CDR3 coding DNA: TGTGCCAGCAGCGTTGAAGACACGAATTTCACCGAGCAGTACTTC. This codes for CASSVEDTNFTEQYF.

The chain carries TRBV27 and TRBJ2-6; D is undetermined. This CDR3 region has 14 residues. Looked up from germline, CDR1 is MNHEY and CDR2 is SMNVEV (reference sequence). V lost 7 bases and J lost 0, with 7 bases in between. CDR3 protein: CASKLRSGANVLTF. The CDR3 bases are TGTGCCAGCAAACTTCGCTCTGGGGCCAACGTCCTGACTTTC. The full variable domain, its missing parts supplied by reference TRBV27 and TRBJ2-6, is EAQVTQNPRYLITVTGKKLTVTCSQNMNHEYMSWYRQDPGLGLRQIYYSMNVEVTDKGDVPEGYKVSRKEKRNFPLILESPSPNQTSLYFCASKLRSGANVLTFGAGSRLTVL.